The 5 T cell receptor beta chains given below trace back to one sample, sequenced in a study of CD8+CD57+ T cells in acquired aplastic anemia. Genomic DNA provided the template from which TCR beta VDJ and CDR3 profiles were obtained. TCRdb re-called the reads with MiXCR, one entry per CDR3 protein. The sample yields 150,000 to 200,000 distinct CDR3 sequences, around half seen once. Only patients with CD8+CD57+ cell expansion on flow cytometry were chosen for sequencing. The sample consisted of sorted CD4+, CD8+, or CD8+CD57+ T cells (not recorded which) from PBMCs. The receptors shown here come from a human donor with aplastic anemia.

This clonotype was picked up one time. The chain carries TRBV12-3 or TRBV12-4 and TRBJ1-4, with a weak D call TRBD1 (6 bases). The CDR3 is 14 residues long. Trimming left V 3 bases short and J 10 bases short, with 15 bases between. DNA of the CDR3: TGTGCCAGCAGTTTCTCAGGGGTAGACGGAAAACTGTTTTTT. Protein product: CASSFSGVDGKLFF.

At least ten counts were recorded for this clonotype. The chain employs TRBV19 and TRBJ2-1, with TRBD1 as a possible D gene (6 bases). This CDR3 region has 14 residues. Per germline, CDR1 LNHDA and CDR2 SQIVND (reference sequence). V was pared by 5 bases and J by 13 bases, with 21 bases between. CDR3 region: CASSATGTKRAQFF. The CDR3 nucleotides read TGTGCCAGTAGTGCCACCGGGACAAAAAGGGCCCAGTTCTTC.

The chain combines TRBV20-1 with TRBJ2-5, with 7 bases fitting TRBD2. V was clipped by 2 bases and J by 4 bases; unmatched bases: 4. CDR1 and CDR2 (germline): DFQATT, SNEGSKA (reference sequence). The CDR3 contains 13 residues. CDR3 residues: CSARPGLLETQYF. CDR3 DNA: TGCAGTGCTAGACCGGGACTATTAGAGACCCAGTACTTC.

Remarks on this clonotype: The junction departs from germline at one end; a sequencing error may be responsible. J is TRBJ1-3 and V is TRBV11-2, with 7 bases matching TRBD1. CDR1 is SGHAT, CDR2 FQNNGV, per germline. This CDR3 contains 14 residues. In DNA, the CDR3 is TGTGCCAGCGGCTTAGCAGGGGGTGGAAACACCATATATTTT. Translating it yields CASGLAGGGNTIYF.

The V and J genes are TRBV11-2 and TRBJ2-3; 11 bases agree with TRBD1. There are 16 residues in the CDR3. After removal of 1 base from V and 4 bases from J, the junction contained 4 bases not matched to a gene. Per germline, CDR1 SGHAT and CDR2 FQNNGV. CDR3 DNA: TGTGCCAGCAGCTTAGTTTGGACAGGGGGCGCAGATACGCAGTATTTT. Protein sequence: CASSLVWTGGADTQYF.